Listed here are 6 T cell receptor beta chains from one sample, sequenced in a study of blood T cell repertoires in COVID-19. The table came from immunoSEQ multiplex PCR; TCRdb's copy has only in-frame clones and leaves some out. The table includes around 210,000 clones, around 80% detected once. Sequenced material: peripheral blood. Receptor source: a human donor in a cohort sampled during active COVID-19.

CDR3 region: CASRLGQGKQYF. CDR3 DNA sequence: TGTGCCAGCAGACTCGGACAGGGTAAGCAGTACTTC. The V gene is TRBV28, the J gene TRBJ2-7; 8 positions match TRBD1. The CDR3 contains 12 residues. With V trimmed by 6 bases and J by 8 bases, 6 bases remained unmatched. CDR1 and CDR2 (germline): MDHEN, SYDVKM.

J is TRBJ2-7 and V is TRBV27; TRBD2 agrees at 10 bases. CDR1 is MNHEY and CDR2 is SMNVEV in the germline V gene (reference sequence). With V trimmed by 0 bases and J by 2 bases, 1 base remained unmatched. CDR3 size: 15 residues. The chain's CDR3 is CASSLSLAGAYEQYF. For the CDR3, the DNA is TGTGCCAGCAGTTTATCGCTAGCGGGGGCCTACGAGCAGTACTTC.

V gene TRBV7-9 combines with J gene TRBJ2-7, with 7 nucleotides matching TRBD1. Germline assignment: CDR1 SEHNR and CDR2 FQNEAQ (reference sequence). V was clipped by 5 bases and J by 6 bases; unmatched bases: 4. The CDR3 length is 12 residues. CDR3 in DNA: TGTGCCAGCAGCCAACAGGGGATCGAGCAGTACTTC. Translation: CASSQQGIEQYF. The variable domain in full, with the rest retrieved from reference TRBV7-9 and TRBJ2-7, is DTGVSQNPRHKITKRGQNVTFRCDPISEHNRLYWYRQTLGQGPEFLTYFQNEAQLEKSRLLSDRFSAERPKGSFSTLEIQRTEQGDSAMYLCASSQQGIEQYFGPGTRLTVT.

The chain links TRBV3-1 (or the pseudogene TRBV3-2) to TRBJ1-5, with 12 bases that match TRBD1. V lost 4 bases, J lost 7 bases, and 17 bases stayed unmatched. The CDR3 is 19 residues long. Germline CDR1 is LGHDT and CDR2 is YNNKEL (reference sequence). CDR3 sequence: CASSPGPGAGTGGAQPQHF. CDR3 nucleotides: TGTGCCAGCAGCCCGGGACCCGGCGCAGGGACAGGGGGCGCCCAGCCCCAGCATTTT.

The chain recombines TRBV27 with TRBJ1-2; D is uncertain. CDR1 is MNHEY, CDR2 SMNVEV, per germline (reference sequence). The CDR3 has 13 amino acids. V gave up 6 bases and J gave up 5 bases, with 13 bases separating them. The CDR3 coding sequence is TGTGCCAGCAGCGAGGTCGGAGGGTATGGCTACACCTTC. Amino acid sequence: CASSEVGGYGYTF.

The V and J genes are TRBV9 and TRBJ2-1; TRBD1 aligns across 8 bases. The CDR3 runs 15 residues. V shed 3 bases and J 6 bases; nucleotides not matched to a gene: 8. CDR1 is SGDLS and CDR2 is YYNGEE in the germline V gene. As DNA, the CDR3 is TGTGCCAGCAGCGCCATCGACAGGGGCGGCAATGAGCAGTTCTTC. Translation: CASSAIDRGGNEQFF.